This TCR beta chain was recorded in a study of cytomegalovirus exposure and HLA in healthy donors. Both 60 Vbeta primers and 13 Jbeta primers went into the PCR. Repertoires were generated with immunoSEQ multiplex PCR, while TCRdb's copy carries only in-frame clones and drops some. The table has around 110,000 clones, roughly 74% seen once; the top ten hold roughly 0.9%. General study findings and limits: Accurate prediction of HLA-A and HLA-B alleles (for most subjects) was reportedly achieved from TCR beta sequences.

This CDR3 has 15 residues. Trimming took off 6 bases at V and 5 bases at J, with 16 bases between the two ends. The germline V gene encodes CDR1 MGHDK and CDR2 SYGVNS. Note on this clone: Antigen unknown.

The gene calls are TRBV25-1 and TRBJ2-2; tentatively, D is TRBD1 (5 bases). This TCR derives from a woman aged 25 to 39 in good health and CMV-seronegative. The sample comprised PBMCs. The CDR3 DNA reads TGTGCCAGCAGCAAACTCGCTTCAGGGACCGGGGAGCTGTTTTTT. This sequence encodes CASSKLASGTGELFF. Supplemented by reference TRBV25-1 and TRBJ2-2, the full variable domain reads EADIYQTPRYLVIGTGKKITLECSQTMGHDKMYWYQQDPGMELHLIHYSYGVNSTEKGDLSSESTVSRIRTEHFPLTLESARPSHTSQYLCASSKLASGTGELFFGEGSRLTVL.